Listed below are T cell receptor beta chains from one sample, sequenced in a study of blood T cell repertoires in COVID-19. Using immunoSEQ multiplex PCR, the repertoire was profiled, and TCRdb retains in-frame clones only, with some absent. The repertoire holds more than 60,000 clones, with roughly nine tenths as singletons. The sequencing input was peripheral blood. The receptors were sampled from a woman of 80 years or more with active or convalescent COVID-19. Each CDR3 is given with its conserved first and last residue. The order of the fields is J gene, clone size, V gene, CDR3 protein. Size values are once, few and many counts, or a class for expanded clones, and some rows have none.

J gene: TRBJ2-1; clone size: NA; V gene: TRBV2; CDR3 protein: CASSEQGGNEQFF
J gene: TRBJ1-2; clone size: NA; V gene: TRBV6-5; CDR3 protein: CASSYGGLAGYTF
J gene: TRBJ2-2; clone size: NA; V gene: TRBV4-3; CDR3 protein: CASSQDWSRGRTGELFF
J gene: TRBJ1-2; clone size: once; V gene: TRBV5-4; CDR3 protein: CASSLGQASYGYTF
J gene: TRBJ2-1; clone size: NA; V gene: TRBV5-1; CDR3 protein: CASSRPQGSSSNEQFF
J gene: TRBJ1-6; clone size: once; V gene: TRBV2; CDR3 protein: CASKGDRGRPGNSPLHF
J gene: TRBJ2-7; clone size: NA; V gene: TRBV6-1; CDR3 protein: CASSDREGTYEQYF
J gene: TRBJ1-2; clone size: few; V gene: TRBV28; CDR3 protein: CASSKGQGGRTYGYTF
J gene: TRBJ1-5; clone size: NA; V gene: TRBV7-2; CDR3 protein: CASSFTGGEGNQPQHF
J gene: TRBJ2-7; clone size: NA; V gene: TRBV5-1; CDR3 protein: CASSLGRTGGSEQYF
J gene: TRBJ1-1; clone size: NA; V gene: TRBV7-2; CDR3 protein: CAIQPRGVYEAFF
J gene: TRBJ2-2; clone size: few; V gene: TRBV6-6; CDR3 protein: CASSPRLAGGRTGELFF
J gene: TRBJ1-6; clone size: NA; V gene: TRBV28; CDR3 protein: CASRRQGWDSPLHF
J gene: TRBJ1-1; clone size: NA; V gene: TRBV20-1; CDR3 protein: CSASQGQNTEAFF
J gene: TRBJ1-1; clone size: once; V gene: TRBV12-3/TRBV12-4; CDR3 protein: CASKGWDTEAFF
J gene: TRBJ2-3; clone size: NA; V gene: TRBV11-2; CDR3 protein: CASSWRDRVTDTQYF
J gene: TRBJ2-5; clone size: NA; V gene: TRBV19; CDR3 protein: CASSPRTGPYQETQYF
J gene: TRBJ1-4; clone size: NA; V gene: TRBV6-6; CDR3 protein: CASSQRREGEKLFF
J gene: TRBJ1-5; clone size: NA; V gene: TRBV3-1/TRBV3-2; CDR3 protein: CASRQNDRGRGWSNQPQHF
J gene: TRBJ1-5; clone size: NA; V gene: TRBV30; CDR3 protein: CAWSVRNPTNQPQHF
J gene: TRBJ1-1; clone size: NA; V gene: TRBV7-9; CDR3 protein: CASSFKTGTGGTEAFF
J gene: TRBJ2-2; clone size: NA; V gene: TRBV7-2; CDR3 protein: CASSLIGARELFF
J gene: TRBJ2-6; clone size: NA; V gene: TRBV3-1/TRBV3-2; CDR3 protein: CASSQEWDRGFGANVLTF
J gene: TRBJ2-3; clone size: NA; V gene: TRBV7-9; CDR3 protein: CASSKTGLTDTQYF
J gene: TRBJ1-2; clone size: NA; V gene: TRBV28; CDR3 protein: CASSNTGRVGYGYTF
J gene: TRBJ1-2; clone size: NA; V gene: TRBV18; CDR3 protein: CASSPGQGGSYTF
J gene: TRBJ1-1; clone size: few; V gene: TRBV7-8; CDR3 protein: CASSFRQMGNTEAFF
J gene: TRBJ2-7; clone size: NA; V gene: TRBV6-2/TRBV6-3; CDR3 protein: CASSLTSGLPLEQYF
J gene: TRBJ2-5; clone size: NA; V gene: TRBV7-9; CDR3 protein: CASSIGRGPSQETQYF
J gene: TRBJ1-1; clone size: NA; V gene: TRBV2; CDR3 protein: CARNQIQNTEAFF
J gene: TRBJ1-1; clone size: NA; V gene: TRBV4-3; CDR3 protein: CASSQDGLLMNTEAFF
J gene: TRBJ2-2; clone size: once; V gene: TRBV6-2/TRBV6-3; CDR3 protein: CASSRTVTSGSTGELFF
J gene: TRBJ1-2; clone size: once; V gene: TRBV2; CDR3 protein: CASRVGASDGYTF
J gene: TRBJ1-6; clone size: NA; V gene: TRBV3-1/TRBV3-2; CDR3 protein: CASSLGLSLHF
J gene: TRBJ1-3; clone size: NA; V gene: TRBV18; CDR3 protein: CASSQPGQIRGSGNTIYF
J gene: TRBJ1-2; clone size: NA; V gene: TRBV7-3; CDR3 protein: CASSLTGNGYTF
J gene: TRBJ1-1; clone size: NA; V gene: TRBV19; CDR3 protein: CASRGTGEAFF
J gene: TRBJ1-3; clone size: NA; V gene: TRBV4-2; CDR3 protein: CASSQEGDRGSGNTIYF
J gene: TRBJ2-6; clone size: NA; V gene: TRBV5-1; CDR3 protein: CASSLDSSGANVLTF
J gene: TRBJ2-1; clone size: NA; V gene: TRBV27; CDR3 protein: CASSSLAGAGGEQFF
J gene: TRBJ2-7; clone size: NA; V gene: TRBV7-3; CDR3 protein: CASSLGLNLGEQYF
J gene: TRBJ2-5; clone size: NA; V gene: TRBV7-6; CDR3 protein: CASTEGGQISQETQYF
J gene: TRBJ2-7; clone size: once; V gene: TRBV15; CDR3 protein: CATSREITLYRAVGSYEQYF
J gene: TRBJ1-1; clone size: few; V gene: TRBV19; CDR3 protein: CATRPDRGNTEAFF
J gene: TRBJ2-7; clone size: NA; V gene: TRBV5-4; CDR3 protein: CASSFYSYEQYF
J gene: TRBJ2-2; clone size: NA; V gene: TRBV30; CDR3 protein: CACRKAGANTGELFF
J gene: TRBJ1-1; clone size: NA; V gene: TRBV27; CDR3 protein: CASSLSWLGLNTEAFF
J gene: TRBJ1-1; clone size: NA; V gene: TRBV28; CDR3 protein: CASSLRQWRNTEAFF
J gene: TRBJ1-4; clone size: NA; V gene: TRBV2; CDR3 protein: CASTDGQGGNEKLFF
J gene: TRBJ1-1; clone size: NA; V gene: TRBV14; CDR3 protein: CASSELNMNTEAFF
J gene: TRBJ1-5; clone size: NA; V gene: TRBV30; CDR3 protein: CAWTSGQGHSNQPQHF
J gene: TRBJ1-5; clone size: NA; V gene: TRBV6-2/TRBV6-3; CDR3 protein: CASSRGPRGQGNQPQHF